This T cell receptor (beta chain) was identified during a study of T-cell memory formation after mild COVID-19. In the study overall: The two donors had largely donor-specific TCR clusters. Notes on the study in general: Nothing confirmed that second-wave clones peaking on day 37 were specific for SARS-CoV-2. CD8+ contracting clones occupied EMRA, while CD4+ ones occupied mainly CM and EM.

Note on this clonotype: The antigen remains undetermined.

Germline CDR1 SGHVS, CDR2 FQNEAQ. This CDR3 is built from 15 residues. The J segment lost 3 bases and the V segment lost 10 bases, leaving 8 bases of the junction unmatched. Researchers used 5'RACE with constant-segment primers to make TCR alpha and TCR beta cDNA libraries that carry sample barcodes and UMIs. MiXCR was run by TCRdb on the 5' RACE reads, yielding one entry per CDR3 protein. Counted here are some 340,000 distinct CDR3 sequences, roughly 13% occurring once; the ten biggest clones make up around 21%. The sample taken for sequencing was PBMCs or a T cell subset sorted from them (not recorded which). The receptor comes from a man aged 18 to 35 who had mild COVID-19 (a few samples of this study predate the infection). Cell type and time point are not known. The gene calls are TRBV7-8 and TRBJ1-6; 8 bases align to TRBD1. The CDR3 sequence is CATGKDRDYNSPLHF. In DNA form, the CDR3 reads TGTGCCACCGGAAAGGACAGGGACTATAATTCACCCCTCCACTTT.